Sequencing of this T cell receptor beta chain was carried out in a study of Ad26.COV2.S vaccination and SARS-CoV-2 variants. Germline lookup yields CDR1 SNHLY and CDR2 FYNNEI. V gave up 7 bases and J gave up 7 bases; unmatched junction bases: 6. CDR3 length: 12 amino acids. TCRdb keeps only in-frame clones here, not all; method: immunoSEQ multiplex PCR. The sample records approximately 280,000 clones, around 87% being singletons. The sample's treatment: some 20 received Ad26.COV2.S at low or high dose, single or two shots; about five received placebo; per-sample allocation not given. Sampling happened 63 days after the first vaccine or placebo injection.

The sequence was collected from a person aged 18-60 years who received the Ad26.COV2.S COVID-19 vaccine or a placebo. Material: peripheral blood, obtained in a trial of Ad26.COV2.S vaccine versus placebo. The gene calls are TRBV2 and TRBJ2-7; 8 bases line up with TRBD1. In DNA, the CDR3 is TGTGCCAGCACCAGGGGGCTAGATGAGCAGTACTTC. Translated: CASTRGLDEQYF.